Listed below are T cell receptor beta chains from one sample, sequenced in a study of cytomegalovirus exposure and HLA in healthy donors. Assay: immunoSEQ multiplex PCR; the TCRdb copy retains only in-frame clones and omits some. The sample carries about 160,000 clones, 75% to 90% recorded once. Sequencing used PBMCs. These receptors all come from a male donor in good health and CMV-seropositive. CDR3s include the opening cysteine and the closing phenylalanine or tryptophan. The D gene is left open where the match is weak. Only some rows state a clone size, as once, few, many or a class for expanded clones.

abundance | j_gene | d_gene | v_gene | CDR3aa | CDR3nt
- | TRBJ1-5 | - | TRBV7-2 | CASSLVPSEGSVPQHF | TGTGCCAGCAGCTTAGTGCCCAGCGAGGGAAGTGTGCCCCAGCATTTT
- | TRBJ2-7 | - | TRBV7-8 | CASSGGDRPHEQYF | TGTGCCAGCAGCGGCGGGGACAGACCCCACGAGCAGTACTTC
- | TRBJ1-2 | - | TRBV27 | CASSLSDGNYGHTF | TGTGCCAGCAGTTTATCGGACGGGAACTATGGCCACACCTTC
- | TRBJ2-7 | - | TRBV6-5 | CASSYDRPYEQYF | TGTGCCAGCAGTTATGACAGACCCTACGAGCAGTACTTC
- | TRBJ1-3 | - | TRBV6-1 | CASSEGELSSGNTIYF | TGTGCCAGCAGTGAAGGTGAATTGAGCTCTGGAAACACCATATATTTT
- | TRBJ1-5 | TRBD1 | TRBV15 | CATSRVAGTGWQPQHF | TGTGCCACCAGCAGAGTGGCAGGGACAGGGTGGCAGCCCCAGCATTTT
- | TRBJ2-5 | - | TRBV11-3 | CASSPLETIETQYF | TGTGCCAGCAGCCCTCTTGAAACTATAGAGACCCAGTACTTC
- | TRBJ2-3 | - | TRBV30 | CAWTIGRQITDTQYF | TGTGCCTGGACGATTGGTCGCCAGATCACAGATACGCAGTATTTT
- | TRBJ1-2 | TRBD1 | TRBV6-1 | CASSEGLQGGGYTF | TGTGCCAGCAGTGAAGGACTACAGGGGGGAGGCTACACCTTC
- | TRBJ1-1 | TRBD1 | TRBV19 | CASSFLFKGATEAFF | TGTGCCAGTAGTTTCCTCTTCAAGGGGGCCACTGAAGCTTTCTTT
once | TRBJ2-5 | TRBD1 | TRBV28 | CASREAGTGGFQETQYF | TGTGCCAGCAGAGAGGCCGGGACAGGGGGATTCCAAGAGACCCAGTACTTC
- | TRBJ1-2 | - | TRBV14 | CASSLQGNYGYTF | TGTGCCAGCAGCCTACAGGGCAACTATGGCTACACCTTC
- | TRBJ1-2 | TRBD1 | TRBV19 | CASSTNRGLGGYTF | TGTGCCAGTAGTACTAACAGGGGGCTGGGGGGCTACACCTTC
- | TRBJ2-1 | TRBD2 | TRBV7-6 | CASSLDGGRWGNEQFF | TGTGCCAGCAGCTTAGACGGCGGGAGGTGGGGAAATGAGCAGTTCTTC